Following are 26 T cell receptor beta chains from one sample sequenced in a study of identical twins. TCRdb reprocessed the 5' RACE reads via MiXCR and lists one record per CDR3 protein. The sample holds fewer than 650,000 distinct CDR3 sequences; under 8.5% are singletons and the top ten take 1.6%. This sample was shared with a second study, whose subject was yellow fever vaccine responses in identical twins.

The sequenced material came from PBMCs. The receptors derive from a woman in her late teens or twenties in good health.

This clonotype was seen only a few times. The V and J genes are TRBV6-5 and TRBJ1-6; no firm D call. The CDR3 totals 16 residues. Per the germline V gene, CDR1 is MNHEY and CDR2 is SVGAGI. V was cut by 4 bases and J by 10 bases, with 20 bases left in between. CDR3 amino acids: CASSLEPIPRSSPLHF. DNA for the CDR3: TGTGCCAGCAGTTTAGAACCTATCCCTCGTTCCTCACCCCTCCACTTT.

This clonotype came up a few times. The chain is built from TRBV24-1 and TRBJ1-2, with D unclear. CDR3 length equals 13 residues. The ends were cut back, 4 bases at V and 8 bases at J, with 13 bases in the middle. Germline V gene sequence: CDR1 KGHDR, CDR2 SFDVKD. DNA of the CDR3: TGTGCCACCAGTGAGGGAGGTGCGGCGGGCTACACCTTC. Encoded protein: CATSEGGAAGYTF.

This clonotype was recorded a few times. V usage is TRBV20-1 and J usage is TRBJ2-3; D tentatively fits TRBD1 or TRBD2 (6 bases each). This CDR3 has 16 amino acids. V shed 2 bases and J shed 0 bases, with 15 bases lying between them. Germline-derived CDR1 and CDR2 are DFQATT and SNEGSKA (reference sequence). The CDR3 sequence: CSARRGEGTSTDTQYF. For the CDR3, the DNA is TGCAGTGCTAGAAGGGGGGAAGGAACTAGCACAGATACGCAGTATTTT.

This clonotype was picked up one time. CDR3 coding DNA: TGCGCCAGCAGCCCGCTAGGGGCGGAGGCCCGCTACGAGCAGTACTTC. It translates to CASSPLGAEARYEQYF. This chain connects TRBV5-1 to TRBJ2-7; either TRBD1 or TRBD2 may fit D (5 bases each). Germline CDR1 SGHRS, CDR2 YFSETQ. V lost 4 bases and J lost 3, with 20 bases in between. The CDR3 extends over 16 amino acids.

There are many counts of this clonotype. This chain connects TRBV12-3 or TRBV12-4 to TRBJ2-3, with a weak D call TRBD2 (5 bases). The CDR3 is 15 residues long. V lost 3 bases to trimming and J lost 1 base, with 11 bases between them. The CDR3, as DNA: TGTGCCAGCAGTTTCTTTGTGGGAGGCACAGATACGCAGTATTTT. Translated, it gives CASSFFVGGTDTQYF.

This clonotype was detected ten times or more. CDR3 amino acids: CAISEMEVFGELFF. The CDR3 DNA reads as TGTGCCATCAGTGAGATGGAGGTTTTCGGGGAGCTGTTTTTT. This chain links TRBV10-3 with TRBJ2-2, with D perhaps matching TRBD2 (5 bases). CDR3 size: 14 residues. The germline gives CDR1 ENHRY, CDR2 SYGVKD. The V gene lost 2 bases and the J gene lost 7 bases, with 11 bases spanning the gap.

There are many counts of this clonotype. The V gene is TRBV28, the J gene TRBJ1-2, with a possible D match to TRBD1 (5 bases). V gave up 7 bases and J gave up 8 bases, with 14 bases separating them. Germline assignment: CDR1 MDHEN and CDR2 SYDVKM. The CDR3 sequence is 12 residues long. The CDR3: CASTWGVGGYTF. The DNA for the CDR3 is TGTGCCAGCACCTGGGGGGTGGGCGGCTACACCTTC.

The chain combines TRBV7-1 with TRBJ1-2, with a possible D match to TRBD1 (6 bases). TRBV7-1 is filed as an ORF, its function uncertain. The CDR3 contains 16 residues. V dropped 10 bases and J dropped 5 bases, with 26 bases sitting between them. The CDR3 DNA sequence: TGTGCCACCAAACCTACCGACAGGCCAAGCGGGTATGGCTACACCTTC. This codes for CATKPTDRPSGYGYTF.

This clonotype was detected many times. The rearrangement joins TRBV27 to TRBJ2-7; 8 positions match TRBD2. The CDR3 is 15 amino acids. V was pared by 4 bases and J by 5 bases, with 10 bases of the junction left unmatched. Germline CDR1 is MNHEY and CDR2 is SMNVEV (reference sequence). The CDR3 is CASSSGTSYPHEQYF. CDR3 nucleotide sequence: TGTGCCAGCAGTTCCGGGACTAGTTATCCCCACGAGCAGTACTTC.

This clonotype came up a few times. CDR3 sequence (DNA): TGTGCCAGCAGCTTAGCTACCGGGACTAGCTCCTACAATGAGCAGTTCTTC. Protein product: CASSLATGTSSYNEQFF. This chain uses TRBV7-2 with TRBJ2-1; 8 positions match TRBD2. There are 17 residues in the CDR3. The trim removed 0 bases at V and 0 bases at J, leaving 4 bases unmatched. CDR1 is SGHTA and CDR2 is FQGNSA in the germline V gene.

This clonotype was counted at least ten times. This chain links TRBV20-1 with TRBJ2-7; D is undetermined. Trimming removed 3 bases from V and 0 bases from J, with 9 bases in between. Germline CDR1 and CDR2: DFQATT and SNEGSKA (reference sequence). This CDR3 spans 13 amino acids. CDR3 DNA sequence: TGCAGTGCTAGTGAAGGCAGCTCCTACGAGCAGTACTTC. This encodes CSASEGSSYEQYF.

Only a few counts were recorded for this clonotype. V usage is TRBV28 and J usage is TRBJ1-2; weak D call: TRBD1 (5 bases). The CDR3 has 15 amino acids. Germline values: CDR1 MDHEN, CDR2 SYDVKM. The ends were cut back, 4 bases at V and 8 bases at J, with 20 bases in the middle. Here the CDR3 DNA reads TGTGCCAGCAGTTGGGGCATTCTGGGATCCATCGGCTACACCTTC. Translation gives CASSWGILGSIGYTF.

In its sample, this clonotype was seen many times. The chain carries TRBV4-1 and TRBJ1-5; a weak D match, TRBD1 (5 bases). From germline, CDR1 is MGHRA and CDR2 YSYEKL. The length of the CDR3 is 17 residues. Between the trimmed V and J ends, which lost 1 base and 5 bases, there was a span of 18 bases. DNA of the CDR3: TGCGCCAGCAGCCAAGCGCCCGGGGCCGGAGGGGATCAGCCCCAGCATTTT. Encoded protein: CASSQAPGAGGDQPQHF.

The V call is TRBV5-1, the J call TRBJ2-6; 10 bases map to TRBD1. Germline CDR1 reads SGHRS; CDR2 reads YFSETQ. The CDR3 has 16 amino acids. V shed 3 bases, J shed 1 base, and the junction held 1 base outside the gene matches. The CDR3 protein is CASSSGQGSGANVLTF. In DNA form, the CDR3 reads TGCGCCAGCAGCTCGGGACAGGGGTCTGGGGCCAACGTCCTGACTTTC.

This clonotype came up a few times. The rearrangement links TRBV6-5 to TRBJ1-2; 7 positions agree with TRBD1. The V gene end was trimmed by 0 bases and the J gene end by 7 bases; junction bases not matched to a gene: 5. This CDR3 has 14 amino acids. The germline V gene encodes CDR1 MNHEY and CDR2 SVGAGI. The CDR3 sequence is CASSYSTGTGGYTF. CDR3 DNA: TGTGCCAGCAGTTACTCGACAGGGACGGGTGGCTACACCTTC.

This clonotype has only a few counts. The rearrangement joins TRBV6-1 to TRBJ1-2; D gene unclear. The CDR3 runs 13 residues. V was pared by 6 bases and J by 5 bases, with 13 bases between. The germline CDR1 and CDR2 sequences are MNHNS and SASEGT. The CDR3 reads CASSHLRRYGYTF. In DNA form, the CDR3 reads TGTGCCAGCAGCCATCTCAGACGTTATGGCTACACCTTC.

This clonotype was detected only a few times. The chain links TRBV7-9 to TRBJ1-1; maybe TRBD1 (5 bases). This CDR3 has 15 residues. The V and J ends lost 8 bases and 6 bases respectively, with 22 bases between them. From germline, CDR1 is SEHNR and CDR2 FQNEAQ (reference sequence). The CDR3: CASGRRDGRTAEAFF. DNA of the CDR3: TGTGCCAGCGGTCGAAGGGACGGACGAACCGCTGAAGCTTTCTTT.

This rearrangement joins TRBV11-2 to TRBJ1-6, with TRBD1 as a possible D gene (5 bases). Per germline, CDR1 SGHAT and CDR2 FQNNGV. The CDR3 has 17 amino acids. With 2 bases removed from V and 8 bases from J, the gap between germline ends came to 19 bases. CDR3 nucleotide sequence: TGTGCCAGCAGCTTACTCCGCAGGTCGAAGGGGTATTCACCCCTCCACTTT. Its protein product is CASSLLRRSKGYSPLHF.

The chain links TRBV7-6 to TRBJ2-3, with 9 bases lining up with TRBD1. The CDR3 totals 17 residues. Per germline, CDR1 SGHVS and CDR2 FNYEAQ. V gave up 6 bases and J gave up 0 bases; unmatched junction bases: 10. CDR3 coding DNA: TGTGCCAGCAGTTATACAGGGGGCTGGTCTAGCACAGATACGCAGTATTTT. Amino acids: CASSYTGGWSSTDTQYF.

The chain carries TRBV5-6 and TRBJ2-1; D is unclear. With 0 bases removed from V and 8 bases from J, the gap between germline ends came to 6 bases. The CDR3 loop spans 12 amino acids. Germline V gives CDR1 SGHDT, CDR2 YYEEEE. The CDR3 nucleotides are TGTGCCAGCAGCTTGGCCATCCATGAGCAGTTCTTC. Translation: CASSLAIHEQFF.

This clonotype showed up many times. The rearrangement links TRBV6-1 to TRBJ1-1; TRBD1 aligns across 7 bases. Unmatched junction bases numbered 3, after V lost 2 bases and J lost 0 bases. The germline gives CDR1 MNHNS, CDR2 SASEGT. This CDR3 is built from 15 residues. CDR3 in amino acids: CASSESGTVNTEAFF. CDR3 bases: TGTGCCAGCAGTGAATCGGGGACAGTGAACACTGAAGCTTTCTTT.

DNA for the CDR3: TGCGCCAGCGCTAGCGGGGGGCTATTCACAGATACGCAGTATTTT. Translating gives CASASGGLFTDTQYF. V and J are TRBV10-1 and TRBJ2-3, with 11 bases lining up with TRBD2. The CDR3 covers 15 residues. V was pared by 8 bases and J by 2 bases, with 6 bases of the junction left unmatched. Germline CDR1 and CDR2: WNHNN and SYGVQD (reference sequence).

This clonotype occurred many times. This sequence joins TRBV20-1 and TRBJ2-7; 7 positions agree with TRBD1. The CDR3 contains 15 residues. Germline assignment: CDR1 DFQATT and CDR2 SNEGSKA (reference sequence). The trim removed 5 bases at V and 2 bases at J, leaving 12 bases unmatched. As DNA, the CDR3 is TGCAGTGCTTTAGAGGGGGCGGGCCAAGCCTACGAGCAGTACTTC. Its translation is CSALEGAGQAYEQYF.

The table lists this clonotype with a few counts. This rearrangement joins TRBV6-2 or TRBV6-3 to TRBJ2-1; a possible D gene is TRBD1 (6 bases). Germline V gives CDR1 MNHEY, CDR2 SVGEGT. The length of the CDR3 is 14 residues. V was clipped by 1 base and J by 5 bases, with 9 bases between them. The CDR3 DNA reads TGTGCCAGCAGTTACTTGGACAGTCACAATGAGCAGTTCTTC. Protein product: CASSYLDSHNEQFF.

This clonotype was seen more than once but under ten times. The chain is built from TRBV11-1 and TRBJ2-2; either TRBD1 or TRBD2 may supply D (6 bases each). This CDR3 region has 18 residues. The germline V and J ends were trimmed by 3 bases and 1 base, with 18 bases remaining between them. The germline V gene encodes CDR1 SGHAT and CDR2 FQDESV (reference sequence). The CDR3 region is CASSLDSPAGQNTGELFF. The CDR3 bases are TGTGCCAGCAGCTTGGACTCGCCGGCGGGACAGAACACCGGGGAGCTGTTTTTT.

Many counts were recorded for this clonotype. The chain has TRBV12-3 or TRBV12-4 and TRBJ1-2; D unclear. With 3 bases removed from V and 4 bases from J, the gap between germline ends came to 12 bases. This CDR3 has 14 amino acids. The CDR3 coding sequence is TGTGCCAGCAGTTTGGTCCTAGAAGGCTATGGCTACACCTTC. It encodes CASSLVLEGYGYTF.